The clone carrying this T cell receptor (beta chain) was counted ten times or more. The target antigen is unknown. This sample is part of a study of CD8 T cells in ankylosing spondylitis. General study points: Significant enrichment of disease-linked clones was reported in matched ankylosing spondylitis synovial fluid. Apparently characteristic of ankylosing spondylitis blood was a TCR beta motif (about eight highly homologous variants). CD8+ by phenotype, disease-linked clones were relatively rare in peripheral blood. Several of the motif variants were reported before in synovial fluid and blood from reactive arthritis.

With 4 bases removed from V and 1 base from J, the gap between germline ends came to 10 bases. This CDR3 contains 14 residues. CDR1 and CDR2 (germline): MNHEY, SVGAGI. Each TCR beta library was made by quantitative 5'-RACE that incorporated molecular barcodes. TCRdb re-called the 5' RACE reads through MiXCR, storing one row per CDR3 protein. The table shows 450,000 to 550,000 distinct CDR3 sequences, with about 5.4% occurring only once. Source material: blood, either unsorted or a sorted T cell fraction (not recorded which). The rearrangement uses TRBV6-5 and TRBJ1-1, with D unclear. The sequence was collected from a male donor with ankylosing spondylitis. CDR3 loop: CASSSQAENTEAFF. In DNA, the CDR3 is TGTGCCAGCAGTTCCCAAGCAGAGAACACTGAAGCTTTCTTT.